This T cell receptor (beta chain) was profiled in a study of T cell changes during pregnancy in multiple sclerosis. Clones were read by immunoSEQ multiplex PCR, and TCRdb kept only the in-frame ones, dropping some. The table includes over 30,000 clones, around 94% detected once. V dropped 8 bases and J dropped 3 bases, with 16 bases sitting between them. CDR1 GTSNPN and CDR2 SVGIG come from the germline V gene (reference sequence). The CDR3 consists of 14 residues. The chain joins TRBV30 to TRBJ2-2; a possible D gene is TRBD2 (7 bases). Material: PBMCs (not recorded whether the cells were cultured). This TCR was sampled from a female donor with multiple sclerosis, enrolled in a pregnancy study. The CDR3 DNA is TGTGCCGGGGGAGGGGGGAGTGACACCGGGGAGCTGTTTTTT. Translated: CAGGGGSDTGELFF.